Shown below are 19 T cell receptor beta chains from a single sample sequenced in a study of cytomegalovirus exposure and HLA in healthy donors (dated by TCRdb to between 2016 and 2019). Libraries were made using the immunoSEQ multiplex PCR assay. A mixture of 60 forward primers for TCR Vbeta segments and 13 reverse primers for TCR Jbeta segments was used in the multiplex PCR. Entries here come from immuneACCESS through TCRdb and include only in-frame sequences with V and J called. Some clones fail to appear in such tables; in the studies checked, an unresolved V gene covers under half of the shortfall, and the cause of the remainder is unknown. The table for this sample lists some 120,000 clones; approximately 80% of them were counted only once. Approximately 0.22% of the sample is held by the ten biggest clonotypes. Sequencing input: PBMCs. These receptors all come from a man aged 50 to 60 in good health and CMV-seronegative.

This sequence joins TRBV19 and TRBJ1-1; 11 nucleotides line up with TRBD1. V was pared by 9 bases and J by 6 bases, with 6 bases of the junction left unmatched. Germline CDR1 LNHDA, CDR2 SQIVND (reference sequence). This CDR3 region has 13 residues. The CDR3 loop reads CASGQGAMSEAFF. The CDR3 DNA reads as TGTGCCAGCGGACAGGGGGCTATGTCTGAAGCTTTCTTT.

In this sample, this clone turned up once. The chain recombines TRBV10-3 with TRBJ2-7, with D tentatively TRBD2 (6 bases). Germline V gives CDR1 ENHRY, CDR2 SYGVKD. The CDR3 extends over 14 amino acids. V was trimmed by 9 bases and J by 0 bases, leaving 15 bases between them. DNA of the CDR3: TGTGCCATTTCGCGGGGACCAACCTCCTACGAGCAGTACTTC. It encodes CAISRGPTSYEQYF.

The V and J genes are TRBV6-5 and TRBJ1-2, with D maybe TRBD1 (5 bases). Germline values: CDR1 MNHEY, CDR2 SVGAGI. V shed 7 bases and J shed 6 bases, with 21 bases lying between them. The CDR3 is 15 residues long. The CDR3 bases are TGTGCCAGCAACTTCGGACACCTCAAATTTAATGGCTACACCTTC. This codes for CASNFGHLKFNGYTF.

The chain recombines TRBV5-6 with TRBJ2-3; 8 bases line up with TRBD2. V shed 7 bases and J 3 bases; nucleotides not matched to a gene: 7. Germline V gene data show CDR1 as SGHDT and CDR2 as YYEEEE. The CDR3 is made up of 14 amino acids. CDR3: CASARGASTDTQYF. The CDR3 DNA is TGTGCCAGCGCGCGGGGGGCGTCGACAGATACGCAGTATTTT.

The chain has TRBV30 and TRBJ1-1, with 7 bases that match TRBD1. The V gene end was trimmed by 2 bases and the J gene end by 4 bases; junction bases not matched to a gene: 7. The germline gives CDR1 GTSNPN, CDR2 SVGIG (reference sequence). This CDR3 comprises 14 residues. The CDR3 sequence is CAWSLSGGVTEAFF. CDR3 bases: TGTGCCTGGAGTCTCTCAGGGGGAGTCACTGAAGCTTTCTTT.

The CDR3 nucleotides read TGTGCCAGCAGCTATACAGCCCGAACTAGCGGAGATACGCAGTATTTT. Translated, it gives CASSYTARTSGDTQYF. This sequence joins TRBV5-6 and TRBJ2-3, with 8 bases that match TRBD2. Germline CDR1 and CDR2: SGHDT and YYEEEE. The V and J ends lost 3 bases and 5 bases, in that order; junction bases with no gene match: 11. This CDR3 is built from 16 residues.

The chain employs TRBV12-5 and TRBJ2-5, with TRBD2 as a possible D gene (6 bases). TRBJ2-7 explains the end of the DNA better; the J call may be wrong. From germline, CDR1 is LGHNT and CDR2 FRNRAP. The CDR3 contains 16 residues. CDR3 protein: CASGSDTVRGGYEQYF. DNA of the CDR3: TGTGCTAGTGGTTCCGATACGGTGCGGGGTGGCTACGAGCAGTACTTC.

The V gene is TRBV27, the J gene TRBJ2-3, with D possibly being TRBD1 (6 bases). The V end lost 9 bases, the J end lost 1 base, and 17 bases lay between the germline ends. Germline loops: CDR1 MNHEY, CDR2 SMNVEV (reference sequence). This CDR3 spans 15 amino acids. The CDR3 is CASSSLGAGTDTQYF. Written as DNA, the CDR3 is TGTGCCAGTAGCTCTTTGGGGGCCGGCACAGATACGCAGTATTTT.

Comment on this clone: Other nucleotide sequences from this sample produce the same CDR3. This chain links TRBV7-2 with TRBJ2-5; TRBD2 aligns across 13 bases. J lost 5 bases, V lost 1 base, and 1 base had no gene match. Germline loops: CDR1 SGHTA, CDR2 FQGNSA. The CDR3 contains 15 residues. The DNA of the CDR3 is TGTGCCAGCAGCTTAGGACTAGCGGGGGGCGAGACCCAGTACTTC. Protein sequence: CASSLGLAGGETQYF.

This chain joins TRBV6-5 and TRBJ2-5; 10 nucleotides agree with TRBD2. The CDR3 totals 16 residues. Losses at the gene ends were 0 bases for V and 4 bases for J; bases not matched to a gene: 5. Germline values: CDR1 MNHEY, CDR2 SVGAGI. CDR3 nucleotide sequence: TGTGCCAGCAGTTACTCTGGAAGCGGGAGGGGAGAGACCCAGTACTTC. Translated: CASSYSGSGRGETQYF.

The rearrangement links TRBV7-3 to TRBJ2-3, with D maybe TRBD2 (6 bases). This CDR3 comprises 15 residues. Trimming cost V 4 bases and J 2 bases, with 13 bases left between them. Per the germline V gene, CDR1 is SGHTA and CDR2 is FQGTGA. CDR3 region: CASSSGLPHTDTQYF. The CDR3 coding sequence is TGTGCCAGCAGCTCTGGACTACCTCACACAGATACGCAGTATTTT.

The gene calls are TRBV18 and TRBJ2-1; 10 positions match TRBD1. J lost 3 bases, V lost 3 bases, and 8 bases had no gene match. The CDR3 contains 17 residues. The germline V gene has CDR1 KGHSH and CDR2 LQKENI. CDR3: CASSPRTGGGFYNEQFF. The CDR3 nucleotides are TGTGCCAGCTCACCCCGGACAGGGGGAGGTTTCTACAATGAGCAGTTCTTC.

The genes are TRBV13 and TRBJ1-4, with 9 nucleotides matching TRBD1. The germline CDR1 and CDR2 sequences are PRHDT and FYEKMQ (reference sequence). Losses at the gene ends were 6 bases for V and 8 bases for J; bases not matched to a gene: 7. CDR3 size: 14 residues. The chain's CDR3 is CASRERDREEKLFF. In nucleotides, the CDR3 is TGTGCCAGCAGGGAACGGGACAGGGAAGAAAAACTGTTTTTT.

This clone came up once. V and J are TRBV9 and TRBJ2-3; D uncertain. Germline assignment: CDR1 SGDLS and CDR2 YYNGEE. This CDR3 is built from 13 residues. The V gene lost 3 bases and the J gene lost 4 bases, with 9 bases spanning the gap. The CDR3 here is CASSAFTPDTQYF. CDR3 sequence (DNA): TGTGCCAGCAGCGCCTTTACTCCAGATACGCAGTATTTT.

The J gene is TRBJ2-4, the V gene TRBV28; tentative D call: TRBD2 (5 bases). The CDR3 has 16 amino acids. V was clipped by 2 bases and J by 0 bases, with 11 bases between them. Per the germline V gene, CDR1 is MDHEN and CDR2 is SYDVKM. The chain's CDR3 is CASSLAGVGAKNIQYF. CDR3 nucleotide sequence: TGTGCCAGCAGTTTAGCCGGGGTCGGAGCCAAAAACATTCAGTACTTC.

V gene TRBV5-1 combines with J gene TRBJ1-1, with 9 bases identical to TRBD1. The CDR3 is 14 residues long. V shed 3 bases and J 7 bases; nucleotides not matched to a gene: 7. CDR1 is SGHRS and CDR2 is YFSETQ in the germline V gene. CDR3 protein: CASSSRADRGEAFF. CDR3 DNA: TGCGCCAGCAGCTCGAGAGCGGACAGGGGTGAAGCTTTCTTT. The variable domain in full, completed from reference TRBV5-1 and TRBJ1-1, reads KAGVTQTPRYLIKTRGQQVTLSCSPISGHRSVSWYQQTPGQGLQFLFEYFSETQRNKGNFPGRFSGRQFSNSRSEMNVSTLELGDSALYLCASSSRADRGEAFFGQGTRLTVV.

CDR3 nucleotide sequence: TGTGCCAGTAGTGAAGGACATCGCACCGGGGAGCTGTTTTTT. The encoded protein is CASSEGHRTGELFF. V gene TRBV19 combines with J gene TRBJ2-2; D possibly corresponds to TRBD1 (5 bases). Per the germline V gene, CDR1 is LNHDA and CDR2 is SQIVND (reference sequence). Between the trimmed V and J ends, which lost 5 bases and 4 bases, there was a span of 11 bases. This CDR3 region has 14 residues.

This clone appeared a single time. One junction end disagrees with the germline gene, perhaps due to a read error. This chain uses TRBV4-3 with TRBJ1-2; the match to TRBD1 covers 11 bases. This CDR3 spans 15 amino acids. Germline V gene data show CDR1 as LGHNA and CDR2 as YSLEER. The CDR3 protein is CASSQRSGTGGGYPF. In DNA form, the CDR3 reads TGCGCCAGCAGCCAAAGGAGCGGGACAGGGGGTGGCTACCCCTTC.

The V gene is TRBV9, the J gene TRBJ2-2; TRBD1 matches at 8 bases. Unmatched junction bases numbered 3, after V lost 2 bases and J lost 3 bases. Germline values: CDR1 SGDLS, CDR2 YYNGEE. This CDR3 comprises 15 residues. The CDR3: CASSVVQGDTGELFF. DNA of the CDR3: TGTGCCAGCAGCGTCGTACAGGGGGACACCGGGGAGCTGTTTTTT.